These 29 T cell receptor beta chains were all obtained from the same sample, sequenced in a study of T cells in women clearing cervical HPV infection. Assay: immunoSEQ multiplex PCR; the TCRdb copy retains only in-frame clones and omits some. This sample's clone table lists about 28,000 clones. The specimen was blood buffy coat. Receptor source: a woman between 18 and 69 years old with a cervical HPV16 infection that either progressed to CIN3+ or cleared (not recorded which).

With respect to this clone: The CDR3 end lies 3 residues beyond the end of the read and is filled in from the germline J gene. The gene calls are TRBV7-2 and TRBJ2-5; unclear D gene. The germline V gene encodes CDR1 SGHTA and CDR2 FQGNSA. The CDR3 covers 11 residues. Deletions cut 5 bases from V and 2 bases from J, with 3 bases between. CDR3 bases read: TGTGCCAGCAGCCCACAAGAGACC. Protein sequence: CASSPQET. The entire CDR3 is CASSPQETQYF.

Incomplete CDR3 DNA: TGTGCCAGTAGTATCGGGACAGGGGACCCCTATGGT. It is translated as CASSIGTGDPYG. The complete CDR3 sequence is CASSIGTGDPYGQYF. This chain connects TRBV19 to TRBJ2-4; 10 bases line up with TRBD1. Read sequence stops 3 residues before the CDR3 end, and the germline J gene provides the missing end. The germline V gene encodes CDR1 LNHDA and CDR2 SQIVND (reference sequence). The CDR3 extends over 15 amino acids. The whole variable domain, remainder taken from reference TRBV19 and TRBJ2-4, is DGGITQSPKYLFRKEGQNVTLSCEQNLNHDAMYWYRQDPGQGLRLIYYSQIVNDFQKGDIAEGYSVSREKKESFPLTVTSAQKNPTAFYLCASSIGTGDPYGQYFGAGTRLSVL.

Concerning this clone: At one end, the junction sequence differs from germline, possibly due to a read error. The CDR3 end is not reached by the read, which stops 3 residues before it; the germline J gene fills it in. The J gene is TRBJ1-4, the V gene TRBV4-2; the D gene is possibly TRBD1 (5 bases). This CDR3 spans 16 amino acids. The germline V gene has CDR1 LGHNA and CDR2 YNFKEQ. The CDR3 sequence: CASSRASQATNEKLFF. CDR3 DNA (partial): TGCGCCAGCAGCCGGGCCTCACAGGCAACTAATGAAAAA.

In the case of this clone: With the read ending 3 residues before the CDR3 end, the germline J gene is used to fill in that end. The chain has TRBV18 and TRBJ2-7, with 7 bases that match TRBD1. The CDR3 contains 13 residues. In germline, CDR1 is KGHSH, CDR2 LQKENI. Trimming at V came to 0 bases and at J to 6 bases, leaving 2 bases not matched to a gene. CDR3 DNA (partial): TGTGCCAGCTCACCACCGGGACAGAGCGAG. Translation gives CASSPPGQSE. The entire CDR3 is CASSPPGQSEQYF.

CDR3 region: CAGGQGNTGELFF. CDR3 DNA (partial): TGTGCCGGAGGACAGGGCAACACCGGGGAG. The V and J genes are TRBV5-4 and TRBJ2-2, with 8 bases fitting TRBD1. From the germline J gene comes the end of the CDR3, since the read stops 3 residues before it. This CDR3 region has 13 residues. The ends lost 10 bases at V and 2 bases at J; junction bases unmatched: 4. Germline V gives CDR1 SGHNT, CDR2 YYREEE (reference sequence).

Concerning this clone itself: The read falls 3 residues short of the CDR3 end, and the missing part is taken from the germline J gene. This chain uses TRBV18 with TRBJ2-3; D may be TRBD2 (5 bases). The CDR3 covers 17 residues. Germline CDR1 is KGHSH and CDR2 is LQKENI. The CDR3 sequence is CASSLAGPADGVETQYF. Partial CDR3 DNA: TGTGCCAGCTCACTCGCGGGCCCCGCGGATGGGGTGGAGACG. The entire variable domain, with the rest obtained from reference TRBV18 and TRBJ2-3, is as follows: NAGVMQNPRHLVRRRGQEARLRCSPMKGHSHVYWYRQLPEEGLKFMVYLQKENIIDESGMPKERFSAEFPKEGPSILRIQQVVRGDSAAYFCASSLAGPADGVETQYFGPGTRLTVL.

Concerning this clone itself: The sequence runs out 3 residues before the end of the CDR3; the remainder is reconstructed from the germline J gene. This chain links TRBV7-2 with TRBJ2-3; D is unclear. Germline assignment: CDR1 SGHTA and CDR2 FQGNSA. CDR3 length equals 12 residues. Partial CDR3 DNA: TGTGCCAGCAGCTTGGCTCGAGAGACG. Translated, it gives CASSLARET. The entire CDR3 protein reads CASSLARETQYF.

Remarks on this clone: Coverage ceases 3 residues before the CDR3 finishes, and the germline J gene fills in the end. The rearrangement uses TRBV30 and TRBJ1-2, with 9 bases lining up with TRBD1. From germline, CDR1 is GTSNPN and CDR2 SVGIG (reference sequence). The CDR3 is 12 residues long. The sequenced part of the CDR3 DNA is TGTGCCTGGAGTCCGACAGGGGGAGGC. Translating gives CAWSPTGGG. The entire CDR3 protein is CAWSPTGGGYTF. Looking up the rest from reference TRBV30 and TRBJ1-2 gives the full variable domain: SQTIHQWPATLVQPVGSPLSLECTVEGTSNPNLYWYRQAAGRGLQLLFYSVGIGQISSEVPQNLSASRPQDRQFILSSKKLLLSDSGFYLCAWSPTGGGYTFGSGTRLTVV.

As concerns this clone: Coverage ceases 3 residues before the CDR3 finishes, and the germline J gene fills in the end. The chain is built from TRBV18 and TRBJ2-2; maybe TRBD1 (6 bases). The CDR3 sequence is 17 residues long. Germline V gives CDR1 KGHSH, CDR2 LQKENI. CDR3 region: CASSPSIPTGTNEKLFF. The part of the CDR3 DNA that was read is TGTGCCAGCTCCCCCTCTATACCGACAGGAACTAATGAAAAG.

This chain's CDR3 is CASSLGGGTEAFF. CDR3 DNA, as far as it was read: TGTGCCAGCAGCTTAGGGGGGGGCACTGAA. This sequence joins TRBV7-2 and TRBJ1-1; D possibly corresponds to TRBD1 (5 bases). With the read ending 3 residues before the CDR3 end, the germline J gene is used to fill in that end. The CDR3 runs 13 residues. Germline-derived CDR1 and CDR2 are SGHTA and FQGNSA. V was pared by 1 base and J by 4 bases, with 7 bases between.

In regard to this clone: The read finishes 3 residues shy of the CDR3 end, and the germline J gene is used to complete it. The genes are TRBV18 and TRBJ2-5; TRBD1 agrees at 7 bases. CDR3 size: 15 residues. Trimming at V came to 6 bases and at J to 5 bases, leaving 12 bases not matched to a gene. The V gene's germline CDR1 is KGHSH and CDR2 LQKENI. Partial CDR3 DNA: TGTGCCAGCTCCCCTCGGGACAGCCATTGGGAGACC. The encoded protein is CASSPRDSHWET. In full, the CDR3 is CASSPRDSHWETQYF.

On this clone itself: The read finishes 3 residues shy of the CDR3 end, and the germline J gene is used to complete it. This chain uses TRBV20-1 with TRBJ2-2; maybe TRBD2 (6 bases). The CDR3 extends over 17 amino acids. Trimming left V 3 bases short and J 0 bases short, with 17 bases between. CDR1 is DFQATT, CDR2 SNEGSKA, per germline (reference sequence). The CDR3 bases that were read are TGCAGTGCTAGCGGAGGGTATGGAGAATCGAACACCGGGGAG. It is translated as CSASGGYGESNTGE. The full CDR3 protein is CSASGGYGESNTGELFF.

For this clone: The read terminates 3 residues ahead of where the CDR3 ends, so the germline J gene completes it. The chain couples TRBV18 to TRBJ1-2; D is possibly TRBD1 (5 bases). This CDR3 contains 16 residues. Germline loops: CDR1 KGHSH, CDR2 LQKENI. The chain's CDR3 is CASSSRASGLYNDYTF. Incomplete CDR3 DNA: TGTGCCAGCTCGTCCAGGGCTAGCGGGCTCTACAATGAC.

As for this clone: The read terminates 3 residues before the CDR3 end, so the remaining end is supplied by the germline J gene. The V call is TRBV29-1, the J call TRBJ2-2, with D possibly being TRBD2 (5 bases). Germline-derived CDR1 and CDR2 are SQVTM and ANQGSEA. CDR3 length: 12 amino acids. The covered CDR3 bases are TGCAGCGTTGGAGGGCCCGGTGAAAAG. Its protein is CSVGGPGEK. The CDR3 as a whole reads CSVGGPGEKLFF.

CDR3 DNA, as far as it was read: TGCGCCAGCAGCTTGATTTCTCAGGGACATGAA. It specifies CASSLISQGHE. The CDR3 reads in full as CASSLISQGHEAFF. The chain links TRBV5-1 to TRBJ1-1; a weak D match, TRBD1 (6 bases). Read data end 3 residues before the CDR3 end; the end is taken from the germline J gene. Germline values: CDR1 SGHRS, CDR2 YFSETQ. The CDR3 runs to 14 residues. V was clipped by 1 base and J by 7 bases, with 14 bases between them.

Notes on this clone: The CDR3 end is not reached by the read, which stops 3 residues before it; the germline J gene fills it in. The gene calls are TRBV7-2 and TRBJ2-1; maybe TRBD1 (5 bases). The length of the CDR3 is 15 residues. Germline CDR1 reads SGHTA; CDR2 reads FQGNSA. Trimming shortened V by 4 bases and J by 0 bases, and 10 bases separated the two germline ends. The sequenced part of the CDR3 DNA is TGTGCCAGCAGCTCCACAGGTAGCTCCTACAATGAG. Its translation is CASSSTGSSYNE. From start to end, the CDR3 is CASSSTGSSYNEQFF.

Of note for this clone: The read terminates 3 residues ahead of where the CDR3 ends, so the germline J gene completes it. This chain uses TRBV29-1 with TRBJ2-7, with D perhaps matching TRBD1 (8 bases). Trimming shortened V by 5 bases and J by 4 bases, and 15 bases separated the two germline ends. CDR1 and CDR2 (germline): SQVTM, ANQGSEA. The CDR3 consists of 13 residues. The sequenced CDR3 bases are TGCAGCGTTTCTACAGGGGGGGAATACGAG. Protein product: CSVSTGGEYE. The CDR3 as a whole reads CSVSTGGEYEQYF.

On this clone: The read stops 3 residues short of the end of the CDR3; the missing end is completed from the germline J gene. The V and J genes are TRBV27 and TRBJ2-7, with D possibly matching TRBD1 (5 bases). The germline V gene has CDR1 MNHEY and CDR2 SMNVEV (reference sequence). The CDR3 consists of 13 residues. V dropped 2 bases and J dropped 5 bases, with 10 bases sitting between them. The CDR3 loop reads CASSLVGPDEQYF. Partial CDR3 DNA: TGTGCCAGCAGTTTAGTGGGGCCCGACGAG.

Incomplete CDR3 DNA: TGTGCCAGCAACGCCGGGACTAGCAATTGGAATGAG. Its translation is CASNAGTSNWNE. In full, the CDR3 is CASNAGTSNWNEQFF. V is TRBV12-3 or TRBV12-4 and J is TRBJ2-1, with 9 bases fitting TRBD2. With the read ending 3 residues before the CDR3 end, the germline J gene is used to fill in that end. This CDR3 spans 15 amino acids. Unmatched junction bases numbered 11, after V lost 7 bases and J lost 7 bases.

Remarks on this clone: The read terminates 3 residues before the CDR3 end, so the remaining end is supplied by the germline J gene. The J gene is TRBJ1-1, the V gene TRBV19; perhaps TRBD1 as D (5 bases). Germline V gene sequence: CDR1 LNHDA, CDR2 SQIVND (reference sequence). CDR3 length: 14 residues. The CDR3: CASSLAGVYNEAFF. The DNA read from the CDR3 is TGTGCCAGTAGTTTGGCGGGGGTTTACAATGAG. Together with reference TRBV19 and TRBJ1-1, the CDR3 gives the full variable domain: DGGITQSPKYLFRKEGQNVTLSCEQNLNHDAMYWYRQDPGQGLRLIYYSQIVNDFQKGDIAEGYSVSREKKESFPLTVTSAQKNPTAFYLCASSLAGVYNEAFFGQGTRLTVV.

On this clone itself: The CDR3 end lies 3 residues beyond the end of the read and is filled in from the germline J gene. The chain joins TRBV7-2 to TRBJ1-2; no reliable D call. Germline values: CDR1 SGHTA, CDR2 FQGNSA. This CDR3 contains 15 residues. Partial CDR3 DNA: TGTGCCAGCAGCTTCCAGACTAGCGGGAGGGATACC. Its translation is CASSFQTSGRDT. The CDR3 in its entirety is CASSFQTSGRDTYTF.

A note on this clone: The read is 3 residues too short to cover the CDR3 end, so that end is filled in from the germline J gene. J is TRBJ1-2 and V is TRBV5-1, with 9 bases fitting TRBD1. Germline lookup yields CDR1 SGHRS and CDR2 YFSETQ. The CDR3 has 14 residues. V was pared by 3 bases and J by 3 bases, with 3 bases of the junction left unmatched. The sequenced part of the CDR3 DNA is TGCGCCAGCAGCTGGACAGGGGTCGACTATGGC. Its translation: CASSWTGVDYG. The full-length CDR3 reads as CASSWTGVDYGYTF.

Regarding this clone: The read stops 3 residues short of the end of the CDR3; the missing end is completed from the germline J gene. V usage is TRBV30 and J usage is TRBJ2-3, with unresolved D. CDR1 and CDR2 (germline): GTSNPN, SVGIG (reference sequence). The CDR3 has 13 amino acids. The chain's CDR3 is CAWSVYTQETQYF. CDR3 bases read: TGTGCCTGGAGTGTATACACCCAAGAGACG.

CDR3 DNA (partial): TGCAGCGTCCAGACAGGGGCACAAGAGACG. Translation gives CSVQTGAQET. The entire CDR3 sequence reads CSVQTGAQETQYF. The rearrangement links TRBV29-1 to TRBJ2-3; 8 bases map to TRBD1. From the germline J gene comes the end of the CDR3, since the read stops 3 residues before it. Per the germline V gene, CDR1 is SQVTM and CDR2 is ANQGSEA. The CDR3 is made up of 13 amino acids.

About this clone itself: The read stops 3 residues short of the end of the CDR3; the missing end is completed from the germline J gene. The gene calls are TRBV18 and TRBJ1-1; D uncertain. CDR3 length equals 13 residues. Germline loops: CDR1 KGHSH, CDR2 LQKENI. CDR3 loop: CASSPSEARTAFF. The CDR3 bases that were read are TGTGCCAGCTCACCATCCGAGGCCCGAACA.

Note on this clone: The read comes to an end 3 residues before the CDR3 does, leaving the germline J gene to fill in the end. The J gene is TRBJ1-5, the V gene TRBV6-2 or TRBV6-3; tentative D call: TRBD1 (5 bases). V lost 7 bases and J lost 4, with 17 bases in between. The CDR3 spans 15 residues. CDR1 is MNHEY and CDR2 is SVGEGT in the germline V gene. The CDR3 bases that were read are TGTGCCAGCACCCCGCTCGGGCCAGGGAATCAGCCC. This gives the protein CASTPLGPGNQP. The full CDR3 protein is CASTPLGPGNQPQHF.

As for this clone: An end of the junction differs from the germline gene, which may be a read error. The CDR3 extends 3 residues past the end of the read, so its final part is completed from the germline J gene. The identical CDR3 is also encoded by other nucleotide sequences in the sample. The V and J genes are TRBV19 and TRBJ1-3; no firm D call. This CDR3 has 14 residues. CDR1 LNHDA and CDR2 SQIVND come from the germline V gene (reference sequence). CDR3 sequence reads: CASRVEASGNTIYF. Partial CDR3 DNA: TGTGCCAGCCGGGTGGAAGCCTCTGGAAACACG.

In regard to this clone: The read ends 3 residues early relative to the CDR3; the germline J gene fills the gap. This chain joins TRBV20-1 and TRBJ1-4, with 7 bases lining up with TRBD1. This CDR3 has 13 residues. J gave up 7 bases and V 1 base, and 3 bases lay outside the gene matches. The V gene's germline CDR1 is DFQATT and CDR2 SNEGSKA (reference sequence). The CDR3: CSARVQGGEKLFF. The DNA read from the CDR3 is TGCAGTGCTAGAGTGCAGGGGGGTGAAAAA.

A word on this clone: The missing CDR3 end, 3 residues past where the read stops, is filled in from the germline J gene. The chain carries TRBV30 and TRBJ2-4; D not resolved. CDR1 GTSNPN and CDR2 SVGIG come from the germline V gene (reference sequence). The CDR3 has 12 residues. This CDR3 reads CARTDFNYGQYF. Incomplete CDR3 DNA: TGTGCCAGGACCGACTTTAACTATGGT.